What follows describes a single T cell receptor (beta chain). The study recruited people aged roughly 18 to 89 years across some 23 US areas. Recovered participants had two consecutive negative NP/OP PCR tests, healthcare professional clearance, or symptom resolution. This sample was taken from a study of blood T cell repertoires in COVID-19. The wider study: Donors in the United States, Italy and Spain gave samples during acute or convalescent COVID-19. PBMCs, B-cell-depleted T cells, or T cells provided the cDNA or gDNA that made up the material.

The V gene's germline CDR1 is GTSNPN and CDR2 SVGIG (reference sequence). Between the trimmed V and J ends, which lost 2 bases and 4 bases, there was a span of 11 bases. This CDR3 has 13 residues. Here immunoSEQ multiplex PCR was the method, and the copy in TCRdb shows in-frame clones only, minus some. The sample consists of about 250,000 clones, 88% of them appearing once. This clonotype was sampled from a woman in her 50s who had recovered from COVID-19. The chain links TRBV30 to TRBJ1-2, with D possibly matching TRBD1 (5 bases). The material sequenced was PBMCs or T cells enriched from blood (not recorded which). The CDR3 loop reads CAWSKGDSYGYTF. The CDR3 DNA sequence: TGTGCCTGGAGTAAAGGGGACTCCTATGGCTACACCTTC.